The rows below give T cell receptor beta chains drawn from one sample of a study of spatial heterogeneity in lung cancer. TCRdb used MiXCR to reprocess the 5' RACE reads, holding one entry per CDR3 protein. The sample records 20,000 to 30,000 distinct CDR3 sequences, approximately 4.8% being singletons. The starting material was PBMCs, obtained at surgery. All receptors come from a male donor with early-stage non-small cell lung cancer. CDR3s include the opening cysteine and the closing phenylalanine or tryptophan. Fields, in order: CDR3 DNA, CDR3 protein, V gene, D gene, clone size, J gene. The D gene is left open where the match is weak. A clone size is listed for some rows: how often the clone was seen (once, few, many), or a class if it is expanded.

TGTGCCAGCAGAGGAAGCGGGAGGTACCAAGAGACCCAGTACTTC,CASRGSGRYQETQYF,TRBV2,TRBD2,many,TRBJ2-5
TGTGCCAGCAGCGTTAGGGGTACCACCGGGTCCACCGGGGAGCTGTTTTTT,CASSVRGTTGSTGELFF,TRBV9,NA,many,TRBJ2-2
TGTGCCAGCAGCACTGGACAGGTGAACACTGAAGCTTTCTTT,CASSTGQVNTEAFF,TRBV6-5,TRBD1,many,TRBJ1-1
TGCAGCGATCGGACTAGCGGGAGGGATACGCAGTATTTT,CSDRTSGRDTQYF,TRBV29-1,TRBD2,many,TRBJ2-3
TGTGCCAGCAGTTTGAGGCTGAACACTGAAGCTTTCTTT,CASSLRLNTEAFF,TRBV28,NA,many,TRBJ1-1
TGTGCCAGCAGTTACTCGTCAGCGCCCGGGAGCAATCAGCCCCAGCATTTT,CASSYSSAPGSNQPQHF,TRBV6-5,NA,many,TRBJ1-5
TGTGCTAGTGGTTTGCTGGGGTGTCAGCCCCAGCATTTT,CASGLLGCQPQHF,TRBV12-5,NA,many,TRBJ1-5
TGTGCCAGCAGTTACTCGGCGGCGGGGGGGTACGAGCAGTACTTC,CASSYSAAGGYEQYF,TRBV6-5,TRBD2,many,TRBJ2-7
TGTGCCAGCAGTTATCCCCCAGGGCTCTATGGCTACACCTTC,CASSYPPGLYGYTF,TRBV6-1,NA,NA,TRBJ1-2
TGCGCCAGCAGCTTGACAGGACCTTACGAGCAGTACTTC,CASSLTGPYEQYF,TRBV5-1,NA,many,TRBJ2-7
TGCGCCAGCAGCTTAACAGGGATGGATGAGCAGTTCTTC,CASSLTGMDEQFF,TRBV5-1,NA,NA,TRBJ2-1
TGTGCCAGCAGTTACATGGGACAGGGGGTCCCTGGGGCCAACGTCCTGACTTTC,CASSYMGQGVPGANVLTF,TRBV6-5,TRBD1,many,TRBJ2-6
TGTGCCAGCAATAACCTTGTAGGCGGCGGCTCTGGGGCCAACGTCCTGACTTTC,CASNNLVGGGSGANVLTF,TRBV28,NA,many,TRBJ2-6
TGTGCCAGCAGCACCCAGTCTGGGGCCAACGTCCTGACTTTC,CASSTQSGANVLTF,TRBV7-2,NA,many,TRBJ2-6
TGTGCCAGCAGTCTCCCTCCTCCTCCCTACGAGCAGTACTTC,CASSLPPPPYEQYF,TRBV28,NA,many,TRBJ2-7
TGTGCCAGCAGCTTGGGACTAGGAGGGTACAATGAGCAGTTCTTC,CASSLGLGGYNEQFF,TRBV5-5,NA,many,TRBJ2-1
TGTGCCAGCAGTCCCGGGAGCTCTGGAAACACCATATATTTT,CASSPGSSGNTIYF,TRBV7-6,NA,many,TRBJ1-3
TGCAGCGTCTCCTGGGGGAGCAATCAGCCCCAGCATTTT,CSVSWGSNQPQHF,TRBV29-1,NA,many,TRBJ1-5
TGTGCCAGCAGCACGAATAAACCGGGACTAGCGGACCCCTACAATGAGCAGTTCTTC,CASSTNKPGLADPYNEQFF,TRBV11-3,TRBD2,many,TRBJ2-1
TGTGCCAGCAGTTTCGGGGTTGAAAGGGGAAAACTGTTTTTT,CASSFGVERGKLFF,TRBV28,NA,many,TRBJ1-4
TGTGCCAGCAGCTTGGTACTGTCGTGGCAGAGTAACACTGAAGCTTTCTTT,CASSLVLSWQSNTEAFF,TRBV5-6,NA,many,TRBJ1-1
TGTGCCAGCAGCTTAGCACAATATGGCTACACCTTC,CASSLAQYGYTF,TRBV11-2,NA,many,TRBJ1-2
TGTGCCAGCACCCATCAGGGGGCGGGGGCCTACGAGCAGTACTTC,CASTHQGAGAYEQYF,TRBV28,NA,many,TRBJ2-7
TGTGCTAGCAGCTTAGAAGGTGGGCCTTCCTACGAGCAGTACTTC,CASSLEGGPSYEQYF,TRBV7-7,NA,few,TRBJ2-7
TGTGCCAGTAACCTGGCTGTTGGGTACAATGAGCAGTTCTTC,CASNLAVGYNEQFF,TRBV19,NA,many,TRBJ2-1
TGTGCCAGCAGCCAAGAACTCAGCGGGGCGTACCAAGAGACCCAGTACTTC,CASSQELSGAYQETQYF,TRBV4-2,TRBD2,medium-sized,TRBJ2-5
TGCAGTGCCTCGAACGGGGCCAACGTCCTGACTTTC,CSASNGANVLTF,TRBV20-1,NA,many,TRBJ2-6
TGTGCCAGCAGTTCGACGGGCACTGAAGCTTTCTTT,CASSSTGTEAFF,TRBV28,NA,many,TRBJ1-1
TGTGCCAGCAGCACCTACACCGGGACAGGGGGAGAGACCCAGTACTTC,CASSTYTGTGGETQYF,TRBV5-4,TRBD1,many,TRBJ2-5
TGTGCCAGCAGCTTAGAACCGGGGGGGCCATTCGAGCAGTACTTC,CASSLEPGGPFEQYF,TRBV7-2,TRBD2,many,TRBJ2-7
TGTGCCAGCAGCTTAACGACAGCTAATGAAAAACTGTTTTTT,CASSLTTANEKLFF,TRBV7-9,NA,many,TRBJ1-4
TGCGCCAGCAGCCAAGGGTCTTTGGCGGATCAGCCCCAGCATTTT,CASSQGSLADQPQHF,TRBV5-1,NA,NA,TRBJ1-5
TGTGCCAGCAGCTTAGAACTTGCGGATGAGCAGTTCTTC,CASSLELADEQFF,TRBV7-2,NA,many,TRBJ2-1
TGTGCCAGCAGCTCGCCCTTCGGGCATCAATCTGGGGCCAACGTCCTGACTTTC,CASSSPFGHQSGANVLTF,TRBV7-2,NA,many,TRBJ2-6
TGTGCCAGCAGCTTGGGACTAGCGGGAGGTCACGCCAACGTCCTGACTTTC,CASSLGLAGGHANVLTF,TRBV7-9,TRBD2,many,TRBJ2-6
TGCAGCGTGAGGGTGGTAACGGGTCCCGGCGAGCAGTACTTC,CSVRVVTGPGEQYF,TRBV29-1,NA,many,TRBJ2-7
TGCAGTGCTAGACGGACAGGGAAGCGTTTCTACGAGCAGTACTTC,CSARRTGKRFYEQYF,TRBV20-1,TRBD1,few,TRBJ2-7
TGTGCCATCAGTGAGTCAACAGGGGTTCGGCATTTT,CAISESTGVRHF,TRBV10-3,TRBD1,many,TRBJ1-5
TGTGCCAGCACCCCTCCCCTCAGGGAAAATTACTATGGCTACACCTTC,CASTPPLRENYYGYTF,TRBV7-8,NA,few,TRBJ1-2
TGTGCCAGCAGCTTGATGGCTAGCGGGTCCAATGAGCAGTTCTTC,CASSLMASGSNEQFF,TRBV11-2,TRBD2,many,TRBJ2-1
TGTGCCAGCAGCTCTCCGGGACTAGCGGGAGGGCCAGATACGCAGTATTTT,CASSSPGLAGGPDTQYF,TRBV5-4,TRBD2,NA,TRBJ2-3
TGTGCCAGCAGCTTTGTCGATAGATACGAGCAGTACTTC,CASSFVDRYEQYF,TRBV5-6,NA,few,TRBJ2-7
TGTGCCAGCAGTTACGGGACACAATACCTGTTTTTT,CASSYGTQYLFF,TRBV6-2/TRBV6-3,NA,many,TRBJ1-4
TGCAGTGCCCCGTTGGACCAGGATGGCACAGATACGCAGTATTTT,CSAPLDQDGTDTQYF,TRBV20-1,NA,many,TRBJ2-3
TGTGCCAGCAGCCTCTCCCGACTAGCAGCTGGGGCCAACGTCCTGACTTTC,CASSLSRLAAGANVLTF,TRBV4-2,TRBD2,many,TRBJ2-6
TGTGCCAGCAGCCGAGACTACAAAGCCGGGGAGCTGTTTTTT,CASSRDYKAGELFF,TRBV6-5,NA,many,TRBJ2-2
TGTGCCAGCAGCTTATTTGGGACAGGGACTTATAATTCACCCCTCCACTTT,CASSLFGTGTYNSPLHF,TRBV7-8,TRBD1,many,TRBJ1-6
TGCAGCGTTGTAGGGAGGATGGGTTTGAACTACAATGAGCAGTTCTTC,CSVVGRMGLNYNEQFF,TRBV29-1,NA,many,TRBJ2-1
TGTGCCAGCAGGCCAGGGGGGGGTGAGCAGTTCTTC,CASRPGGGEQFF,TRBV28,NA,many,TRBJ2-1
TGTGCCTGGGGTCGGGTAGCGGGAGGTGGCGATGAGCAGTTCTTC,CAWGRVAGGGDEQFF,TRBV30,TRBD2,many,TRBJ2-1
TGTGCCAGCAGCCGGGACAGGGGGGCCTACGAGCAGTACTTC,CASSRDRGAYEQYF,TRBV7-2,TRBD1,many,TRBJ2-7
TGCGCCAGCAGCTTGGGGACAAACTACAATGAGCAGTTCTTC,CASSLGTNYNEQFF,TRBV5-1,NA,many,TRBJ2-1
TGTGCCAGCAGCTTAAGCTCCCTAGGGGGGAACACCGGGGAGCTGTTTTTT,CASSLSSLGGNTGELFF,TRBV7-3,NA,many,TRBJ2-2
TGTGCCAGCGGACAGGGAAGCACAGATACGCAGTATTTT,CASGQGSTDTQYF,TRBV6-1,TRBD1,many,TRBJ2-3